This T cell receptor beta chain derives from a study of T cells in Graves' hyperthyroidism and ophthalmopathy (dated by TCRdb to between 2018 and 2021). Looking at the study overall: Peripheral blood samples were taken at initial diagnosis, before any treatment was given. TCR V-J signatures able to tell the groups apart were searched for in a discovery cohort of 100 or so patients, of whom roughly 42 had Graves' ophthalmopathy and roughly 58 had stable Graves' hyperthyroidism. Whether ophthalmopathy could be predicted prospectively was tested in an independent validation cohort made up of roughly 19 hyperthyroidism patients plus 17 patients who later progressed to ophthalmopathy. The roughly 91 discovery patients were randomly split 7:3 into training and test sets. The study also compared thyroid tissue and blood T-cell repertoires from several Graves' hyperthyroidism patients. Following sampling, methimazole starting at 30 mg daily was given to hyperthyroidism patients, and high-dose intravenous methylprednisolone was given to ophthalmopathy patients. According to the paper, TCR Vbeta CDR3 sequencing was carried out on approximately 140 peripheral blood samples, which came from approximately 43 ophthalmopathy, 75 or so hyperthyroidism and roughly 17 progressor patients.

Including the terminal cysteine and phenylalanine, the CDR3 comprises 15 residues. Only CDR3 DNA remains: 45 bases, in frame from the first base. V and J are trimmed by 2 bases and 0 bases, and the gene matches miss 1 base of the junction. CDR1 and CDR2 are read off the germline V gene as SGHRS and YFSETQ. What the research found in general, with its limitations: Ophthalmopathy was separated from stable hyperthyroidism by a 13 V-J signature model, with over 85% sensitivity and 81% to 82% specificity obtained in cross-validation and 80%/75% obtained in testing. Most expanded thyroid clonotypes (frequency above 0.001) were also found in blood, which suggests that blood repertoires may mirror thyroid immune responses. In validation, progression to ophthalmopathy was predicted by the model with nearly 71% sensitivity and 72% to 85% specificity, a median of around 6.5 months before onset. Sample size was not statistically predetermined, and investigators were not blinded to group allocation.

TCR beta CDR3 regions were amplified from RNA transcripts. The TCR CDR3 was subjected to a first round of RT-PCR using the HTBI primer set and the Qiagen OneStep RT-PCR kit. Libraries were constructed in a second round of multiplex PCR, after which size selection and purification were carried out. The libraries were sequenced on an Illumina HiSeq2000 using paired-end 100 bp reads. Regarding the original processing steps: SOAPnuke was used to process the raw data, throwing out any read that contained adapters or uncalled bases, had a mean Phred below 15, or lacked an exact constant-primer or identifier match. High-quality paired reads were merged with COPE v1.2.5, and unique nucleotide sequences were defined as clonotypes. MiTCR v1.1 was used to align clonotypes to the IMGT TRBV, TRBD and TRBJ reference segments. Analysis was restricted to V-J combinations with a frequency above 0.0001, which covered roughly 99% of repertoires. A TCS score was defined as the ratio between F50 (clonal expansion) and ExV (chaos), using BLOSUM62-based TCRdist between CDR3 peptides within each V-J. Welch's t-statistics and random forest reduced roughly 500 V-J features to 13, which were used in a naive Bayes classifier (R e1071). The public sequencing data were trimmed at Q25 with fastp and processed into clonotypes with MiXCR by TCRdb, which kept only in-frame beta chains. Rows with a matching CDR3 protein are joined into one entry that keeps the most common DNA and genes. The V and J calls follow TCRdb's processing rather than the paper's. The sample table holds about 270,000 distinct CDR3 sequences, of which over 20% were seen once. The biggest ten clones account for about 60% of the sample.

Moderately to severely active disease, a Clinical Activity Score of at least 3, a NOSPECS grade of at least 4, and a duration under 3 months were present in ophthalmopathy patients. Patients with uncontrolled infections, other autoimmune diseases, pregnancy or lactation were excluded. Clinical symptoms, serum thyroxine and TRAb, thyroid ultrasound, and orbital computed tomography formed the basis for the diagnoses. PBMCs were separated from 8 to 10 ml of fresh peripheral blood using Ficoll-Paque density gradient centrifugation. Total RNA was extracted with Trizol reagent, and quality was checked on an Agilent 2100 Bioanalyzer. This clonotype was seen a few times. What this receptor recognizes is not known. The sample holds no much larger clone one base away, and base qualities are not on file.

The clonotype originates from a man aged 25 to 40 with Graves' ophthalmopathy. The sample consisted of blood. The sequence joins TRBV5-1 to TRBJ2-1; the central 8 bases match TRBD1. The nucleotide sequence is TGCGCCAGCAGCTTACAGGGGGGCTCCTACAATGAGCAGTTCTTC. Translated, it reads CASSLQGGSYNEQFF.